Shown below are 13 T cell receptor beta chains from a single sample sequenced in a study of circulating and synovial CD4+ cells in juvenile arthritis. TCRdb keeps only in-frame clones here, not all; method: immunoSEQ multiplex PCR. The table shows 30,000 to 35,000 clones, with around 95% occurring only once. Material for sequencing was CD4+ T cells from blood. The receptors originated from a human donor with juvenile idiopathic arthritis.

CDR3 sequence reads: CASSPDFQAYEQYF. CDR3 in DNA: TGTGCCAGCAGCCCGGACTTCCAAGCCTACGAGCAGTACTTC. The chain has TRBV7-9 and TRBJ2-5, with a weak D call TRBD2 (5 bases). The J call could be wrong; TRBJ2-7 is a better fit for the DNA end. The length of the CDR3 is 14 residues. Germline CDR1 and CDR2: SEHNR and FQNEAQ (reference sequence).

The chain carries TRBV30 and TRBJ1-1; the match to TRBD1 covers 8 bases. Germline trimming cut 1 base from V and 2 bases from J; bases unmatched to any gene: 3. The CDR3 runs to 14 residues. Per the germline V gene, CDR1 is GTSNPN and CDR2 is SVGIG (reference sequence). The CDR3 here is CAWSGGQVNTEAFF. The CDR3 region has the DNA TGTGCCTGGAGTGGGGGACAGGTCAACACTGAAGCTTTCTTT.

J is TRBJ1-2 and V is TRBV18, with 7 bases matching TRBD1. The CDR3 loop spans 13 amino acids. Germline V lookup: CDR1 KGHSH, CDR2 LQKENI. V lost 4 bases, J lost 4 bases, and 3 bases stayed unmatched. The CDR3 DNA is TGTGCCAGCTCACATGACAGGGCCTATGGCTACACCTTC. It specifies CASSHDRAYGYTF.

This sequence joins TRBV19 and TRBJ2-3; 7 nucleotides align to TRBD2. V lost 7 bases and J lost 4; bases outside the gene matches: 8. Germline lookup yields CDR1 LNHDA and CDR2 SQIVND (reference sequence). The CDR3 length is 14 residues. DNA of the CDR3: TGTGCCAGTACCGGGACTACCAAGTCAGATACGCAGTATTTT. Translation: CASTGTTKSDTQYF.

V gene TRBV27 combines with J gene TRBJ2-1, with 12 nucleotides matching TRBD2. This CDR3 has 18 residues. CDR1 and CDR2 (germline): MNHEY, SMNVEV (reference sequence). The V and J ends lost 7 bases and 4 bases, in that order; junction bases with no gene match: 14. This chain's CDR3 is CASTPNGLAGRQYNEQFF. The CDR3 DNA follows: TGTGCCAGCACCCCAAACGGACTAGCGGGAAGGCAGTACAATGAGCAGTTCTTC.

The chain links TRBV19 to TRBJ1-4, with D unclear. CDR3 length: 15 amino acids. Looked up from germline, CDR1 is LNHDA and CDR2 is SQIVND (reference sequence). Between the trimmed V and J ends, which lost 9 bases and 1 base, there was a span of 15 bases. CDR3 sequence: CASRRRYETNEKLFF. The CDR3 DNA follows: TGTGCCAGCCGGCGCAGGTATGAAACTAATGAAAAACTGTTTTTT.

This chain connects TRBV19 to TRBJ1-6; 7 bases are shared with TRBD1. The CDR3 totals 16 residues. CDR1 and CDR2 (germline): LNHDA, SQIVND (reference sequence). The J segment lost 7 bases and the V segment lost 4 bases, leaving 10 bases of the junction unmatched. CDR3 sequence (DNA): TGTGCCAGTAGTAAGGACAGGATCTCCGTAAATTCACCCCTCCACTTT. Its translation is CASSKDRISVNSPLHF.

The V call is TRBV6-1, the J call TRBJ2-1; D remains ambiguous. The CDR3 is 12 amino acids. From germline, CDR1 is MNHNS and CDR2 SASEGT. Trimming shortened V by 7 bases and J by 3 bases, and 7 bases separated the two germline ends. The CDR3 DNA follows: TGTGCCAGCACAGGATTCTACAATGAGCAGTTCTTC. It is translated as CASTGFYNEQFF.

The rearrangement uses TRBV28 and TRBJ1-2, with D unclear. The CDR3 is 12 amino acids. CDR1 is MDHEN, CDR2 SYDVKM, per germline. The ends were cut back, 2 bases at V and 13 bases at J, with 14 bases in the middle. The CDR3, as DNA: TGTGCCAGCAGTTTAGTCGTCTCGAAGCCCACCTTC. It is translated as CASSLVVSKPTF.

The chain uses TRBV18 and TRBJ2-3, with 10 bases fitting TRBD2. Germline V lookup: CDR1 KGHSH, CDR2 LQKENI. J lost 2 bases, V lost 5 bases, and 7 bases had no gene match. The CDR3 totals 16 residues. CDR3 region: CASSALAGGATDTQYF. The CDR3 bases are TGTGCCAGCTCAGCTTTAGCGGGGGGTGCCACAGATACGCAGTATTTT.

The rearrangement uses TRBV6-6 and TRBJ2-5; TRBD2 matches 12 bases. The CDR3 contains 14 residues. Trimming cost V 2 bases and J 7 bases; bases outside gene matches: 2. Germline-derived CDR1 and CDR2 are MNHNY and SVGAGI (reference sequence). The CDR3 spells CASSYATSGGTQYF. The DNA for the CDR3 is TGTGCCAGCAGTTACGCGACTAGCGGGGGGACCCAGTACTTC.

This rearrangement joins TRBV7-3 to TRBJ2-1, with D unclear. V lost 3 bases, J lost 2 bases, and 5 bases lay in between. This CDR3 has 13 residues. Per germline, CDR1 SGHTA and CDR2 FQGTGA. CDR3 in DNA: TGTGCCAGCAGCTTTGGAGCCTACAATGAGCAGTTCTTC. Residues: CASSFGAYNEQFF.

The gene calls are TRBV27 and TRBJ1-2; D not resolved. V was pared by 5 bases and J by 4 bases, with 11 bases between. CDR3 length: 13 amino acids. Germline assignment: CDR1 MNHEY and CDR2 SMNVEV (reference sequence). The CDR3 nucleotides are TGTGCCAGCAGTAAAGGGCGGGGCTATGGCTACACCTTC. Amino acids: CASSKGRGYGYTF.